The T cell receptor (beta chain) under discussion was sequenced for a study of CD8+ T cells in alopecia areata (dated by TCRdb to 2017 to 2018). About the full investigation: To study T cell clonal expansion in alopecia areata, the researchers applied high-throughput TCRbeta sequencing to both the C3H/HeJ mouse model and human patients. On the human side, TCRbeta sequencing was run on scalp tissue and on sorted CD4+ and CD8+ peripheral blood T cells from healthy controls and from alopecia areata patients with either patchy or totalis/universalis disease. Scalp clonality was compared across normal scalp (n=4), patchy alopecia areata scalp (n=8), and alopecia totalis/universalis scalp (n=8). RNA was obtained with the PAXgene miRNA kit for fixed scalp, the miRNeasy kit for PBMCs, and the RNeasy kit for mouse skin. immunoSEQ multiplex PCR using 35 Vbeta forward primers and 13 Jbeta reverse primers was used to amplify TCRbeta CDR3 regions.

V and J are trimmed by 0 bases and 5 bases, and the gene matches miss 6 bases of the junction. CDR3 length: 16 amino acids, cysteine to phenylalanine. CDR3 DNA is the only sequence kept; it has 48 bases, read in frame from the first base. The germline V gene provides CDR1 SGHTA and CDR2 FQGNSA. The protocol used for the library was the immunoSEQ multiplex PCR assay. To provide template for TCR sequencing, every sample had RNA extracted and reverse transcribed into cDNA. First-strand cDNA was synthesized with SuperScript III using a 2:1 mix of oligo-dT and random hexamers. A synthetic immune receptor repertoire was used to measure amplification bias, and any remaining bias was corrected computationally. The authors' pipeline ran thus. After raw reads were preprocessed to remove errors, the CDR3 was defined following IMGT conventions as running from the conserved cysteine to phenylalanine. To get clonality, Shannon entropy was normalized by log2 of the number of productive unique TCRs and the result was subtracted from 1. CD4 or CD8 identity of scalp clones was inferred by cross-referencing scalp TCRbeta sequences with sorted blood CD4 and CD8 repertoires. TCRdb stores this immuneACCESS table with in-frame sequences only. Part of the clones is absent; in the studies checked, under half of the shortfall reflects unresolved V genes, and no reason is known for the rest. V, J and clone size are taken as reported in that table, and D and trimming were inferred from the DNA itself. The sample table shows 30,000 to 45,000 clones, and under 65% are seen once. The ten largest account for under 2% of the sample.

In four to six patients from the biomarker study, an additional sort separated CD25+CD127- cells out of the CD4+ cells. Lesional scalp punch biopsies and peripheral blood were obtained from alopecia areata patients. PBMCs were isolated by density centrifugation and stained for CD3, CD4 and CD8, and CD4+ and CD8+ T cells were sorted on a FACSAria. Alopecia areata patients who were not treated were recruited through a multicenter biomarker study. This clone was detected only a few times. Its antigen specificity is not known. It has no much larger one-base neighbor in the sample; base qualities were not kept. Results the study describes overall, beyond this receptor: Shared TCR sequences between patients were less evident than in mice, which may be partly attributable to HLA diversity in the patient population. Lesional scalp, especially in alopecia totalis/universalis, showed higher clonality and more expanded CD8+ clones than normal scalp, suggesting antigenic drive. Scalp TCR repertoire analysis is complicated because resident alphabeta T cells in normal human skin are also sequenced, whereas mouse skin is dominated by gammadelta T cells.

This clonotype was obtained from a human donor with alopecia areata. The source material was CD4+ Tregs sorted from blood. This chain is built from TRBV7-2 and TRBJ2-5, with 10 bases in between that match TRBD2. The CDR3 reads as follows: CASSLALAGVGETQYF. The sequence in DNA is TGTGCCAGCAGCTTAGCGCTAGCGGGAGTAGGGGAGACCCAGTACTTC.